A selection of T cell receptor beta chains follows, all from one sample in a study of blood T cell repertoires in COVID-19. TCRdb keeps only in-frame clones here, not all; method: immunoSEQ multiplex PCR. Of approximately 490,000 clones listed, 75% to 90% are singletons. The sequenced sample was PBMCs or T cells enriched from blood (not recorded which). All receptors derive from a woman between 18 and 29 years old who had recovered from COVID-19. Both conserved end residues are part of each CDR3. A D gene is named only where the DNA matches it firmly. Clone size is not always given. Where it is, it says once, few, many or a class for expanded clones.

D gene: .; clone size: few; V gene: TRBV28; J gene: TRBJ1-1; CDR3 protein: CASGLALQGTEAFF; CDR3 DNA: TGTGCCAGCGGTCTAGCCCTACAAGGCACTGAAGCTTTCTTT
D gene: .; clone size: .; V gene: TRBV13; J gene: TRBJ1-2; CDR3 protein: CASTEGAGDGYTF; CDR3 DNA: TGTGCCAGCACCGAAGGGGCAGGGGATGGCTACACCTTC
D gene: .; clone size: few; V gene: TRBV7-2; J gene: TRBJ1-1; CDR3 protein: CASSLDRGTEAFF; CDR3 DNA: TGTGCCAGCAGCTTAGATCGGGGCACTGAAGCTTTCTTT
D gene: TRBD1; clone size: .; V gene: TRBV5-6; J gene: TRBJ2-3; CDR3 protein: CASSTDRGKADTQYF; CDR3 DNA: TGTGCCAGCAGCACCGACAGGGGAAAAGCAGATACGCAGTATTTT
D gene: TRBD1; clone size: .; V gene: TRBV15; J gene: TRBJ1-1; CDR3 protein: CATEDRVVGTEAFF; CDR3 DNA: TGTGCCACCGAAGACAGGGTCGTAGGGACTGAAGCTTTCTTT
D gene: .; clone size: .; V gene: TRBV27; J gene: TRBJ1-1; CDR3 protein: CASSLSMGSPGETF; CDR3 DNA: TGTGCCAGCAGTTTATCGATGGGCAGCCCCGGGGAGACCTTT
D gene: TRBD1; clone size: .; V gene: TRBV27; J gene: TRBJ2-7; CDR3 protein: CASSSRQGSYEQYF; CDR3 DNA: TGTGCCAGCAGTTCCCGACAGGGGTCCTACGAGCAGTACTTC
D gene: .; clone size: .; V gene: TRBV12-3/TRBV12-4; J gene: TRBJ2-3; CDR3 protein: CASSFGGGDTQYF; CDR3 DNA: TGTGCCAGCAGTTTTGGAGGAGGAGATACGCAGTATTTT
D gene: .; clone size: .; V gene: TRBV28; J gene: TRBJ1-5; CDR3 protein: CASSTGRDQPQHF; CDR3 DNA: TGTGCCAGCAGTACAGGAAGAGATCAGCCCCAGCATTTT
D gene: .; clone size: .; V gene: TRBV6-5; J gene: TRBJ2-7; CDR3 protein: CASSRSSGEQYF; CDR3 DNA: TGTGCCAGCAGTAGGTCTTCAGGGGAACAGTACTTC
D gene: .; clone size: .; V gene: TRBV7-2; J gene: TRBJ2-3; CDR3 protein: CASSLAPGGTDTQYF; CDR3 DNA: TGTGCCAGCAGCTTAGCCCCAGGCGGCACAGATACGCAGTATTTT
D gene: TRBD1; clone size: .; V gene: TRBV10-2; J gene: TRBJ1-2; CDR3 protein: CASSESGQVSYGYTF; CDR3 DNA: TGCGCCAGCAGTGAGTCGGGACAGGTGTCCTATGGCTACACCTTC
D gene: .; clone size: .; V gene: TRBV21-1; J gene: TRBJ2-7; CDR3 protein: CASSKGTTEWPEDVYEQYF; CDR3 DNA: TGTGCCAGCAGCAAAGGGACGACAGAATGGCCAGAAGACGTCTACGAGCAGTACTTC
D gene: .; clone size: .; V gene: TRBV24-1; J gene: TRBJ2-7; CDR3 protein: CAPIPFSVF; CDR3 DNA: TGTGCCCCCATCCCCTTTAGCGTCTTC
D gene: .; clone size: .; V gene: TRBV5-1; J gene: TRBJ2-5; CDR3 protein: CASSLGLVVQETQYF; CDR3 DNA: TGCGCCAGCAGCCTGGGACTTGTCGTGCAGGAGACCCAGTACTTC
D gene: .; clone size: .; V gene: TRBV9; J gene: TRBJ2-3; CDR3 protein: CASSVREQGNTDTQYF; CDR3 DNA: TGTGCCAGCAGCGTCAGGGAACAGGGAAACACAGATACGCAGTATTTT
D gene: .; clone size: .; V gene: TRBV2; J gene: TRBJ1-2; CDR3 protein: CASSVSGTQGGYTF; CDR3 DNA: TGTGCCAGCAGTGTCTCAGGGACTCAGGGTGGCTACACCTTC
D gene: TRBD1; clone size: .; V gene: TRBV5-1; J gene: TRBJ2-2; CDR3 protein: CASSLGTGDTGELFF; CDR3 DNA: TGCGCCAGCAGCTTAGGGACAGGGGACACCGGGGAGCTGTTTTTT
D gene: TRBD1; clone size: once; V gene: TRBV5-5; J gene: TRBJ2-3; CDR3 protein: CASSLYAGGAGSGTQYF; CDR3 DNA: TGTGCCAGCAGCTTGTATGCAGGGGGCGCGGGGTCAGGTACGCAGTATTTT
D gene: TRBD2; clone size: .; V gene: TRBV28; J gene: TRBJ2-1; CDR3 protein: CASSFRSGGARGEQFF; CDR3 DNA: TGTGCCAGCAGTTTTCGGAGCGGGGGGGCTCGCGGTGAGCAGTTCTTC
D gene: .; clone size: .; V gene: TRBV5-1; J gene: TRBJ2-5; CDR3 protein: CASSLALTAWETQYF; CDR3 DNA: TGCGCCAGCAGCTTGGCGTTGACAGCCTGGGAGACCCAGTACTTC
D gene: TRBD1; clone size: .; V gene: TRBV7-9; J gene: TRBJ2-7; CDR3 protein: CASSSGQGPYEQYF; CDR3 DNA: TGTGCCAGCAGCTCCGGACAGGGACCCTACGAGCAGTACTTC
D gene: .; clone size: .; V gene: TRBV5-1; J gene: TRBJ2-5; CDR3 protein: CASSLGHRDGETQYF; CDR3 DNA: TGCGCCAGCAGCTTGGGCCACAGGGACGGAGAGACCCAGTACTTC
D gene: .; clone size: .; V gene: TRBV28; J gene: TRBJ1-2; CDR3 protein: CASSSEGGGYTF; CDR3 DNA: TGTGCCAGCAGCTCCGAGGGGGGGGGCTACACCTTC
D gene: .; clone size: .; V gene: TRBV2; J gene: TRBJ2-5; CDR3 protein: CASSTEAGETQYF; CDR3 DNA: TGTGCCAGCAGTACGGAGGCGGGAGAGACCCAGTACTTC
D gene: .; clone size: once; V gene: TRBV10-2; J gene: TRBJ2-5; CDR3 protein: CASSGEGGNQETQYF; CDR3 DNA: TGCGCCAGCAGTGGGGAGGGGGGCAACCAAGAGACCCAGTACTTC